A single sample is the source of the 4 T cell receptor beta chains below, sequenced in a study of shared clonotypes between healthy human individuals. Terminally differentiated effector memory CD45RA+ cells were left out of the naive CD8 fraction, which was CD45RO-negative and positively selected for CCR7. The data were produced by immunoSEQ multiplex PCR, yet TCRdb's version contains in-frame clones alone and is incomplete. The repertoire holds hundreds of thousands of clones, with approximately 96% as singletons. The sequenced sample was naive CD8+ T cells sorted from blood. Source of these receptors: a young woman in good health.

This CDR3 reads CASSLWALSESFADTQYF. For the CDR3, the DNA is TGTGCCAGCAGTTTATGGGCCCTCAGCGAAAGTTTTGCAGATACGCAGTATTTT. V and J are TRBV28 and TRBJ2-3; D gene unclear. The CDR3 has 18 amino acids. V was pared by 0 bases and J by 4 bases, with 20 bases between. Germline V gene lookup returns CDR1 MDHEN and CDR2 SYDVKM.

The chain is built from TRBV7-9 and TRBJ2-3; the D is unclear. The CDR3 consists of 15 residues. With 5 bases removed from V and 4 bases from J, the gap between germline ends came to 16 bases. Looked up from germline, CDR1 is SEHNR and CDR2 is FQNEAQ (reference sequence). The CDR3 here is CASSLGQLRADTQYF. The CDR3 nucleotides are TGTGCCAGCAGCCTCGGGCAGCTTAGGGCAGATACGCAGTATTTT.

V usage is TRBV11-2 and J usage is TRBJ2-1; possibly TRBD2 for D (5 bases). The CDR3 has 13 residues. Trimming removed 5 bases from V and 13 bases from J, with 18 bases in between. Looked up from germline, CDR1 is SGHAT and CDR2 is FQNNGV. The CDR3 nucleotides read TGTGCCAGCAGCAATAGGACTGTACTATTTCAGTTCTTC. Translating gives CASSNRTVLFQFF.

Here the CDR3 reads CASSKLAGPYEQYF. CDR3 sequence (DNA): TGTGCCAGCAGCAAACTAGCGGGACCCTACGAGCAGTACTTC. The chain recombines TRBV28 with TRBJ2-7; 10 positions match TRBD2. CDR1 and CDR2 (germline): MDHEN, SYDVKM. The CDR3 covers 14 residues. After removal of 6 bases from V and 2 bases from J, the junction contained 4 bases not matched to a gene.